The next 31 T cell receptor beta chains were all read from a single sample in a study of spatial heterogeneity in lung cancer. Study-level findings and limits: Counts of expanded intratumoral alpha and beta TCRs tracked tumor mutation counts.

TCRdb recomputed calls from the 5' RACE reads with MiXCR, one row per CDR3 protein. This table holds about 12,000 distinct CDR3 sequences, about 5% found once. These receptors are not linked to any known antigen. Time point indicated: sample taken at primary tumor resection. Sequencing used lung tumor tissue, obtained at surgery. Receptors originate from a male donor with early-stage non-small cell lung cancer.

In its sample, this clonotype was seen many times. The V gene is TRBV11-2, the J gene TRBJ1-6; D is unclear. The CDR3 consists of 15 residues. V lost 1 base and J lost 6, with 10 bases in between. The germline gives CDR1 SGHAT, CDR2 FQNNGV. The CDR3 sequence is CASSLARGSNSPLHF. The CDR3 nucleotides are TGTGCCAGCAGCTTAGCTCGCGGCAGTAATTCACCCCTCCACTTT.

This clonotype was counted at least ten times. V is TRBV4-2 and J is TRBJ1-6; TRBD1 is a possible D gene (5 bases). Germline CDR1 LGHNA, CDR2 YNFKEQ. The CDR3 consists of 14 residues. Deletions cut 1 base from V and 12 bases from J, with 13 bases between. In nucleotides, the CDR3 is TGTGCCAGCAGCCAAGTCGGGGGGGGTGAACCCCTCCACTTT. Protein: CASSQVGGGEPLHF.

This clonotype was detected many times. The chain recombines TRBV6-2 or TRBV6-3 with TRBJ2-1; TRBD2 matches at 11 bases. The CDR3 sequence is 17 residues long. J gave up 4 bases and V 7 bases, and 12 bases lay outside the gene matches. Germline lookup yields CDR1 MNHEY and CDR2 SVGEGT. The CDR3 bases are TGTGCCAGCACCCAAGGGGTACTAGCGGGAGAGTACAATGAGCAGTTCTTC. The encoded protein is CASTQGVLAGEYNEQFF.

This clonotype was counted at least ten times. J is TRBJ1-2 and V is TRBV4-1; D unclear. Trimming took 3 bases from V and 1 from J, leaving 15 bases between them. CDR1 is MGHRA and CDR2 is YSYEKL in the germline V gene. CDR3 size: 16 residues. Here the CDR3 DNA reads TGCGCCAGCAGCCACTCCCCACGCGGGCTTAACTATGGCTACACCTTC. Translating gives CASSHSPRGLNYGYTF.

The genes are TRBV6-5 and TRBJ1-5; D unresolved. This CDR3 comprises 13 residues. V was cut by 2 bases and J by 9 bases, with 11 bases left in between. Per the germline V gene, CDR1 is MNHEY and CDR2 is SVGAGI. DNA for the CDR3: TGTGCCAGCAGTTACGATAGCGGACGGCCCCAGCATTTT. Translation: CASSYDSGRPQHF.

This clonotype has at least ten counts. The chain uses TRBV6-1 and TRBJ2-3; 8 nucleotides align to TRBD2. V lost 3 bases and J lost 4; bases outside the gene matches: 6. CDR3 size: 15 residues. Per germline, CDR1 MNHNS and CDR2 SASEGT. The CDR3 spells CASSEAGTRADTQYF. CDR3 DNA: TGTGCCAGCAGTGAGGCCGGGACTAGGGCAGATACGCAGTATTTT.

This clonotype was counted at least ten times. The J gene is TRBJ2-5, the V gene TRBV29-1; TRBD2 might be the D (6 bases). Trimming pared 0 bases from V and 5 bases from J, leaving 10 bases between. The CDR3 loop spans 13 amino acids. Germline CDR1 and CDR2: SQVTM and ANQGSEA. This CDR3 reads CSVEDWRGETQYF. Here the CDR3 DNA reads TGCAGCGTTGAAGATTGGAGGGGTGAGACCCAGTACTTC. Complete variable domain (other parts from reference TRBV29-1 and TRBJ2-5): SAVISQKPSRDICQRGTSLTIQCQVDSQVTMMFWYRQQPGQSLTLIATANQGSEATYESGFVIDKFPISRPNLTFSTLTVSNMSPEDSSIYLCSVEDWRGETQYFGPGTRLLVL.

This clonotype was observed at least ten times. This chain connects TRBV20-1 to TRBJ1-1; 7 bases line up with TRBD1. The CDR3 loop spans 15 amino acids. With 2 bases clipped from V and 6 bases from J, the junction kept 12 bases outside the gene matches. The germline V gene encodes CDR1 DFQATT and CDR2 SNEGSKA (reference sequence). CDR3 nucleotides: TGCAGTGCTAGACTACAGCAGGGGGTGACACCTGAAGCTTTCTTT. It is translated as CSARLQQGVTPEAFF.

There are a few counts of this clonotype. This rearrangement joins TRBV3-1 to TRBJ1-1; D call uncertain. Germline V lookup: CDR1 LGHDT, CDR2 YNNKEL (reference sequence). V was cut by 1 base and J by 5 bases, with 5 bases left in between. CDR3 length: 12 amino acids. The CDR3 nucleotides read TGTGCCAGCAGCCAAGTTAAAACTGAAGCTTTCTTT. It specifies CASSQVKTEAFF.

This clonotype rates as large. This chain links TRBV11-2 with TRBJ2-7; the D gene is possibly TRBD1 (6 bases). The CDR3 extends over 13 amino acids. V was cut by 1 base and J by 6 bases, with 10 bases left in between. Germline CDR1 reads SGHAT; CDR2 reads FQNNGV. The CDR3 protein is CASSLAAGAEQYF. CDR3 coding DNA: TGTGCCAGCAGCTTAGCTGCAGGGGCCGAGCAGTACTTC.

This clonotype was counted many times. V and J are TRBV7-8 and TRBJ2-6; a weak D match, TRBD1 (5 bases). Germline V gene lookup returns CDR1 SGHVS and CDR2 FQNEAQ. Trimming removed 3 bases at V and 4 bases at J, with 16 bases between. The CDR3 runs 17 residues. The CDR3 loop reads CASSFNRQPLGANVLTF. The DNA of the CDR3 is TGTGCCAGCAGCTTTAACAGGCAACCGCTCGGGGCCAACGTCCTGACTTTC.

This clonotype was counted ten times or more. V usage is TRBV3-1 and J usage is TRBJ1-1; D gene ambiguous. CDR3 length equals 16 residues. Germline lookup yields CDR1 LGHDT and CDR2 YNNKEL (reference sequence). Trimming left V 0 bases short and J 4 bases short, with 15 bases between. The DNA of the CDR3 is TGTGCCAGCAGCCAAGATTTACGGCGCCTGGGCACTGAAGCTTTCTTT. Translated, it gives CASSQDLRRLGTEAFF.

V usage is TRBV5-5 and J usage is TRBJ2-7; D ambiguous. Per the germline V gene, CDR1 is SGHKS and CDR2 is YYEKEE (reference sequence). This CDR3 is built from 13 residues. V lost 0 bases, J lost 3 bases, and 7 bases lay in between. The CDR3 bases are TGTGCCAGCAGCTTGGATACGTTCTACGAGCAGTACTTC. This sequence encodes CASSLDTFYEQYF.

This clonotype was observed at least ten times. The J gene is TRBJ2-3, the V gene TRBV27; no reliable D call. V lost 3 bases to trimming and J lost 1 base, with 5 bases between them. CDR3 length equals 13 residues. Germline loops: CDR1 MNHEY, CDR2 SMNVEV (reference sequence). The CDR3, as DNA: TGTGCCAGCAGTTTCTATGGCACAGATACGCAGTATTTT. Its protein product is CASSFYGTDTQYF.

This clonotype has a count of ten or more. This chain links TRBV3-1 with TRBJ2-7; TRBD2 matches at 11 bases. V lost 1 base to trimming and J lost 5 bases; unmatched junction nucleotides: 4. Germline V gene data show CDR1 as LGHDT and CDR2 as YNNKEL (reference sequence). The length of the CDR3 is 15 residues. The CDR3 loop reads CASSQVAGGPNEQYF. For the CDR3, the DNA is TGTGCCAGCAGCCAAGTAGCGGGGGGGCCTAACGAGCAGTACTTC.

Many counts were recorded for this clonotype. This chain links TRBV7-8 with TRBJ2-1, with unresolved D. Trimming cost V 2 bases and J 7 bases, with 15 bases left between them. Per germline, CDR1 SGHVS and CDR2 FQNEAQ. This CDR3 has 15 residues. The CDR3 here is CASSLWSFSDNEQFF. The CDR3 DNA reads as TGTGCCAGCAGCTTATGGAGTTTTTCTGATAATGAGCAGTTCTTC.

This clonotype came up many times. The V and J genes are TRBV18 and TRBJ1-2; D possibly corresponds to TRBD1 (5 bases). Germline assignment: CDR1 KGHSH and CDR2 LQKENI. This CDR3 region has 13 residues. V was shortened by 1 base and J by 3 bases, with 6 bases between the two germline ends. The CDR3 is CASSPQTDYGYTF. The CDR3 DNA reads TGTGCCAGCTCACCACAGACAGACTATGGCTACACCTTC.

This clonotype counts as medium-sized. The genes are TRBV10-3 and TRBJ2-1; TRBD2 matches 14 bases. The CDR3 spans 15 residues. The ends lost 8 bases at V and 4 bases at J; junction bases unmatched: 4. CDR1 and CDR2 (germline): ENHRY, SYGVKD. CDR3 residues: CAISGTSGGYNEQFF. The DNA of the CDR3 is TGTGCCATCTCCGGGACTAGCGGGGGATACAATGAGCAGTTCTTC.

This clonotype was detected ten times or more. This chain links TRBV6-6 with TRBJ1-2, with a tentative D call TRBD1 (5 bases). The V gene lost 0 bases and the J gene lost 7 bases, with 12 bases spanning the gap. This CDR3 region has 14 residues. Germline V lookup: CDR1 MNHNY, CDR2 SVGAGI (reference sequence). The CDR3 is CASSYSGDSRGYTF. The CDR3 nucleotides read TGTGCCAGCAGTTACTCAGGGGACTCTCGTGGCTACACCTTC.

By share, this clonotype counts as medium-sized. This chain joins TRBV9 and TRBJ2-5; D is ambiguous. The V and J ends lost 3 bases and 2 bases respectively, with 14 bases between them. Germline V gene data show CDR1 as SGDLS and CDR2 as YYNGEE. This CDR3 region has 15 residues. The CDR3 region is CASSAVGPLQETQYF. For the CDR3, the DNA is TGTGCCAGCAGCGCCGTTGGGCCGCTTCAAGAGACCCAGTACTTC.

This clonotype has only a few counts. The genes are TRBV18 and TRBJ1-3; D gene uncertain. V lost 2 bases and J 1 base, leaving 9 bases between the germline ends. Germline CDR1 reads KGHSH; CDR2 reads LQKENI. The CDR3 contains 15 residues. CDR3 sequence (DNA): TGTGCCAGCTCACCAAGTATGGAATCTGGAAACACCATATATTTT. Protein product: CASSPSMESGNTIYF.

In its sample, this clonotype was seen many times. This chain links TRBV12-3 or TRBV12-4 with TRBJ2-7; 7 bases agree with TRBD1. The V segment lost 5 bases and the J segment 8 bases; nucleotides outside the gene matches: 12. The CDR3 runs 14 residues. The CDR3 nucleotides are TGTGCCAGCAGTCCCCTGACAGGGACAATCAAGCAGTACTTC. Translating it yields CASSPLTGTIKQYF.

In its sample, this clonotype was seen many times. CDR3 sequence reads: CASSESADTQYF. CDR3 nucleotide sequence: TGTGCCAGCAGCGAATCCGCAGATACGCAGTATTTT. The chain has TRBV7-9 and TRBJ2-3; D gene unclear. This CDR3 is 12 amino acids long. V lost 5 bases to trimming and J lost 4 bases, with 7 bases between them. Germline assignment: CDR1 SEHNR and CDR2 FQNEAQ (reference sequence).

This clonotype was seen ten or more times. The V and J genes are TRBV20-1 and TRBJ1-2; 9 bases agree with TRBD1. With V trimmed by 0 bases and J by 10 bases, 6 bases remained unmatched. This CDR3 region has 13 residues. CDR1 and CDR2 from the germline V gene are DFQATT and SNEGSKA (reference sequence). The CDR3: CSARDVGTGNYTF. CDR3 DNA sequence: TGCAGTGCTAGAGATGTAGGGACAGGGAACTACACCTTC.

Judged by abundance, this clonotype is medium-sized. The rearrangement joins TRBV6-5 to TRBJ2-7, with D hard to call. Trimming removed 9 bases from V and 2 bases from J, with 11 bases in between. CDR1 MNHEY and CDR2 SVGAGI come from the germline V gene. This CDR3 has 12 amino acids. This CDR3 reads CASVRHPYEQYV. The CDR3 DNA sequence: TGTGCCAGTGTACGACACCCCTACGAGCAGTACGTC.

This clonotype was observed at least ten times. The chain combines TRBV20-1 with TRBJ2-5, with 8 nucleotides matching TRBD2. V shed 3 bases, J shed 3 bases, and the junction held 6 bases outside the gene matches. The CDR3 consists of 14 residues. CDR1 DFQATT and CDR2 SNEGSKA come from the germline V gene (reference sequence). Here the CDR3 DNA reads TGCAGTGCTAGGATGTCCGGGAGGGAAGAGACCCAGTACTTC. As protein: CSARMSGREETQYF.

This clonotype was recorded at least ten times. The rearrangement links TRBV12-5 to TRBJ2-6, with a tentative D call TRBD2 (5 bases). The germline V gene encodes CDR1 LGHNT and CDR2 FRNRAP. The V end lost 4 bases, the J end lost 0 bases, and 16 bases lay between the germline ends. This CDR3 has 18 residues. The DNA for the CDR3 is TGTGCTAGTGGTTCCACTAGTACTCCCCTCTCTGGGGCCAACGTCCTGACTTTC. Translated: CASGSTSTPLSGANVLTF.

This clonotype was detected ten times or more. The CDR3 sequence: CSAKLGSEADTQYF. The CDR3 DNA follows: TGCAGTGCTAAGTTGGGTAGCGAGGCAGATACGCAGTATTTT. The chain uses TRBV20-1 and TRBJ2-3; D is possibly TRBD2 (5 bases). The CDR3 totals 14 residues. The germline CDR1 and CDR2 sequences are DFQATT and SNEGSKA (reference sequence). V was clipped by 4 bases and J by 4 bases, with 15 bases between them.

This clonotype came up many times. V gene TRBV25-1 combines with J gene TRBJ2-7; no firm D call. The germline CDR1 and CDR2 sequences are MGHDK and SYGVNS. Trimming stripped 10 bases from V and 2 bases from J, with 3 bases between. The CDR3 has 9 residues. The CDR3 spells CAKTYEQYV. The DNA of the CDR3 is TGTGCCAAAACCTACGAGCAGTACGTC.

This clonotype was seen a handful of times. V and J are TRBV11-2 and TRBJ2-1, with TRBD2 matching over 14 bases. This CDR3 is built from 15 residues. Germline V lookup: CDR1 SGHAT, CDR2 FQNNGV. After removal of 5 bases from V and 7 bases from J, the junction contained 4 bases not matched to a gene. DNA for the CDR3: TGTGCCAGCAGCCCCGGGACTAGCGGGGGAAATGAGCAGTTCTTC. The encoded protein is CASSPGTSGGNEQFF.

This clonotype occurred many times. The chain uses TRBV7-2 and TRBJ2-5; a weak D match, TRBD2 (6 bases). Per germline, CDR1 SGHTA and CDR2 FQGNSA. The CDR3 is made up of 14 amino acids. Deletions cut 6 bases from V and 1 base from J, with 12 bases between. The CDR3 DNA follows: TGTGCCAGCAGTCCCCGGGACTTCCAAGAGACCCAGTACTTC. Translating gives CASSPRDFQETQYF.